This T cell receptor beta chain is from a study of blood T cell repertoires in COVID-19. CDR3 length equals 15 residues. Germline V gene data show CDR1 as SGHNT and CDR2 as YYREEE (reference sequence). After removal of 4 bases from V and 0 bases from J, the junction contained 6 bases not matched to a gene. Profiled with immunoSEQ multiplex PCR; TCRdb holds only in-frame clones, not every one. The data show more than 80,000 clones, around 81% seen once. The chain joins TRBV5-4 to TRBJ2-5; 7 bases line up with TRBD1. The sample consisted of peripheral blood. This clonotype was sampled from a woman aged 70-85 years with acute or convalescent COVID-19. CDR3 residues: CASSIVTGDQETQYF. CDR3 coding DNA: TGTGCCAGCAGCATCGTTACAGGGGACCAAGAGACCCAGTACTTC.